Below are 6 T cell receptor beta chains sequenced from a single sample in a study of Tregs in tolerant kidney transplant recipients. Profiling relied on immunoSEQ multiplex PCR, and the TCRdb table lists in-frame clones only, not all of them. In the table there are just under 65,000 clones, around 98% of which are singletons. This material consisted of Tregs from blood, taken before the transplant. The origin of the receptors is a human donor who received a combined kidney and bone marrow transplant.

This clone has a handful of counts. The chain carries TRBV19 and TRBJ2-1, with 13 bases fitting TRBD2. V dropped 4 bases and J dropped 4; count of bases not matched to a gene: 10. From germline, CDR1 is LNHDA and CDR2 SQIVND (reference sequence). This CDR3 contains 18 residues. Here the CDR3 DNA reads TGTGCCAGTAGTACAGAAATGGGACTAGCGGGGAGTTACAATGAGCAGTTCTTC. It yields the protein CASSTEMGLAGSYNEQFF.

The V and J genes are TRBV18 and TRBJ2-4; 8 bases are a match to TRBD2. The J segment lost 6 bases and the V segment lost 5 bases, leaving 9 bases of the junction unmatched. Germline lookup yields CDR1 KGHSH and CDR2 LQKENI. The length of the CDR3 is 15 residues. The CDR3 DNA follows: TGTGCCAGCTCAGCAACCGGGGGGGCCGGAAACATTCAGTACTTC. It yields the protein CASSATGGAGNIQYF.

This clone was observed a single time. The chain recombines TRBV4-3 with TRBJ2-1; 8 bases map to TRBD2. CDR1 LGHNA and CDR2 YSLEER come from the germline V gene. The CDR3 consists of 16 residues. V shed 1 base, J shed 6 bases, and the junction held 8 bases outside the gene matches. The CDR3 sequence is CASSQAGTRMGNEQFF. CDR3 coding DNA: TGCGCCAGCAGCCAAGCCGGGACTAGGATGGGCAATGAGCAGTTCTTC.

The genes are TRBV29-1 and TRBJ1-3, with D perhaps matching TRBD1 (5 bases). V gave up 3 bases and J gave up 2 bases, with 5 bases separating them. This CDR3 is 12 amino acids long. CDR1 SQVTM and CDR2 ANQGSEA come from the germline V gene. The CDR3 reads CSVETAGNTIYF. The CDR3 DNA is TGCAGCGTTGAGACAGCTGGAAACACCATATATTTT.

The chain is built from TRBV7-2 and TRBJ1-4, with 11 bases fitting TRBD1. V dropped 2 bases and J dropped 8; count of bases not matched to a gene: 7. This CDR3 comprises 16 residues. The germline V gene has CDR1 SGHTA and CDR2 FQGNSA. This CDR3 reads CASSLSSGTGGEKLFF. In nucleotides, the CDR3 is TGTGCCAGCAGCTTATCCTCCGGGACAGGGGGGGAAAAACTGTTTTTT. Full variable domain (remainder filled in from reference TRBV7-2 and TRBJ1-4): GAGVSQSPSNKVTEKGKDVELRCDPISGHTALYWYRQSLGQGLEFLIYFQGNSAPDKSGLPSDRFSAERTGGSVSTLTIQRTQQEDSAVYLCASSLSSGTGGEKLFFGSGTQLSVL.

The genes are TRBV30 and TRBJ1-1, with D tentatively TRBD1 (5 bases). CDR1 and CDR2 (germline): GTSNPN, SVGIG (reference sequence). V gave up 2 bases and J gave up 6 bases, with 13 bases separating them. CDR3 length equals 13 residues. CDR3 protein: CAWSRGVEAEAFF. The DNA of the CDR3 is TGTGCCTGGAGTCGGGGGGTTGAGGCTGAAGCTTTCTTT.